This T cell receptor (beta chain) was identified in a study of PD-L1 blockade in urothelial cancer. Study details: The analyses of blood took place 3 weeks (second dose) and 6 weeks after treatment start. Across blood samples, T cells had a median count of roughly 140,000.

Synthetic TCR analog templates were spiked into each PCR. Here immunoSEQ multiplex PCR was the method, and the copy in TCRdb shows in-frame clones only, minus some. The sample has about 76,000 clones; more than 85% are singletons. Time point given: peripheral blood 6 weeks after treatment start. Germline trimming cut 4 bases from V and 3 bases from J; bases unmatched to any gene: 9. Germline lookup yields CDR1 MNHEY and CDR2 SVGAGI. The CDR3 is made up of 16 amino acids. The source of this sequence is a woman older than 75 with urothelial cancer. The chain links TRBV6-5 to TRBJ2-7; TRBD2 matches at 10 bases. The sample in question was PBMCs, obtained around atezolizumab (anti-PD-L1) treatment. This CDR3 is CASSSPVAGGVYEQYF. DNA of the CDR3: TGTGCCAGCAGTTCCCCCGTAGCGGGGGGAGTCTACGAGCAGTACTTC.